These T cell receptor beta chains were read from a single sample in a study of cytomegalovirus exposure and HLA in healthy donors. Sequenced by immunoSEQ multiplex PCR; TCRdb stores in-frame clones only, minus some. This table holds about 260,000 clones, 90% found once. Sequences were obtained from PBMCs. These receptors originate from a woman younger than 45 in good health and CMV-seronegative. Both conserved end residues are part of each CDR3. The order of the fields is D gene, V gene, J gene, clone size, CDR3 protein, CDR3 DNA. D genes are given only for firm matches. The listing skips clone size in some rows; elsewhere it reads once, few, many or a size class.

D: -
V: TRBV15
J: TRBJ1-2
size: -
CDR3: CATSPSSKGYYGYTF
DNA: TGTGCCACCAGCCCCTCTTCCAAGGGGTACTATGGCTACACCTTC

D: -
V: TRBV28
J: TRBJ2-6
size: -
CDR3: CASTGAPASGANVLTF
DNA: TGTGCCAGCACAGGGGCCCCCGCTTCTGGGGCCAACGTCCTGACTTTC

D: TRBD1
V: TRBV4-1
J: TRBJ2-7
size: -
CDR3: CASSQSGTGGIYEQYF
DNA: TGCGCCAGCAGCCAATCCGGGACAGGGGGCATTTACGAGCAGTACTTC

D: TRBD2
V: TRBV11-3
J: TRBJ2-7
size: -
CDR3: CASSPRTSANYEQYF
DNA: TGTGCCAGCAGCCCGAGGACTAGCGCGAACTACGAGCAGTACTTC

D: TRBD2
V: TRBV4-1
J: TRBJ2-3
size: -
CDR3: CASSQESSGHSTDTQYF
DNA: TGCGCCAGCAGCCAAGAGTCTAGCGGCCATAGCACAGATACGCAGTATTTT

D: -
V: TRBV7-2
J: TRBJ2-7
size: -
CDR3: CASSFQSGISYEQYF
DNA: TGTGCCAGCAGCTTTCAATCGGGGATCTCCTACGAGCAGTACTTC

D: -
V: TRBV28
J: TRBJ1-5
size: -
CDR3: CASRDSNSNQPQHF
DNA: TGTGCCAGCAGGGACTCTAATAGCAATCAGCCCCAGCATTTT

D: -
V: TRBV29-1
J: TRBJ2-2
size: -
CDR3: CSVGVTHTGELFF
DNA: TGCAGCGTTGGGGTCACGCACACCGGGGAGCTGTTTTTT

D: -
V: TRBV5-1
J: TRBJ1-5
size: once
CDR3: CASSLDSNQPQHF
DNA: TGCGCCAGCAGCTTGGACAGCAATCAGCCCCAGCATTTT

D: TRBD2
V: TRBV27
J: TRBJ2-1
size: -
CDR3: CASSSSGSGSYNEQFF
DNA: TGTGCCAGCAGTTCCAGTGGTAGCGGGTCCTACAATGAGCAGTTCTTC

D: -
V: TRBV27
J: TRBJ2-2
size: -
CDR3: CASKGLGVGTGELFF
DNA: TGTGCCAGCAAAGGATTGGGGGTTGGAACCGGGGAGCTGTTTTTT

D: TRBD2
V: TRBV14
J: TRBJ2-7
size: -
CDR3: CASSHPTTSGSLSYEQYF
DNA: TGTGCCAGCAGCCACCCGACGACTAGCGGGAGCCTATCCTACGAGCAGTACTTC

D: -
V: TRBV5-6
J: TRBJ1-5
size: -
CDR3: CASSLGRSYSNQPQHF
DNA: TGTGCCAGCAGCTTGGGCCGAAGTTATAGCAATCAGCCCCAGCATTTT

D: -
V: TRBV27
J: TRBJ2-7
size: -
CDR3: CASSPGTFYEQYF
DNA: TGTGCCAGCAGTCCTGGGACCTTCTACGAGCAGTACTTC

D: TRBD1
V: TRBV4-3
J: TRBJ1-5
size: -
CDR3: CASSQVTGAQPQHF
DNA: TGCGCCAGCAGCCAAGTAACAGGGGCTCAGCCCCAGCATTTT

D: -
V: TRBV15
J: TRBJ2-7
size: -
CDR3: CATSKDQTPWEQYF
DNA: TGTGCCACCAGCAAGGACCAGACTCCTTGGGAGCAGTACTTC

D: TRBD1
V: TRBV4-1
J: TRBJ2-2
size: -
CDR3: CASSQDPGQGRAGELFF
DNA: TGCGCCAGCAGCCAAGACCCGGGACAGGGAAGAGCAGGGGAGCTGTTTTTT

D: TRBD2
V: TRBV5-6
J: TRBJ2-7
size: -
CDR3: CASSLGGAGSYEQYF
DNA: TGTGCCAGCAGCTTGGGAGGAGCGGGATCCTACGAGCAGTACTTC

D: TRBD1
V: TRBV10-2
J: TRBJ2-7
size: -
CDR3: CASRGTGTDSYEQYF
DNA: TGCGCCAGCAGAGGCACCGGGACAGACTCCTACGAGCAGTACTTC

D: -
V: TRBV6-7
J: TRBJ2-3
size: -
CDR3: CASSPEDTQYF
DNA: TGTGCCAGCAGTCCAGAAGATACGCAGTATTTT

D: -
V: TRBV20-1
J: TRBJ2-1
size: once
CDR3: CSARDQGKQFF
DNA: TGCAGTGCTAGAGATCAGGGGAAGCAGTTCTTC

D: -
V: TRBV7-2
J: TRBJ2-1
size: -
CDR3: CASSLQGYRDEQFF
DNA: TGTGCCAGCAGCTTACAGGGTTATAGGGATGAGCAGTTCTTC

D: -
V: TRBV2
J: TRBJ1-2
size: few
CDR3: CASSPLGNYGYTF
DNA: TGTGCCAGCAGTCCCCTGGGAAACTATGGCTACACCTTC

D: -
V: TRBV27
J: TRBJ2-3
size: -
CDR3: CASSLRDGSTDTQYF
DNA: TGTGCCAGCAGTTTACGGGACGGTAGCACAGATACGCAGTATTTT

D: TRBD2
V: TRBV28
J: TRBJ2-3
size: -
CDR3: CASSLTTSGTTDTQYF
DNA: TGTGCCAGCAGTTTAACGACTAGCGGGACTACAGATACGCAGTATTTT

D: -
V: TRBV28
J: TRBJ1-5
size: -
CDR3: CATGWRNDQPQHF
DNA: TGTGCCACCGGTTGGAGAAATGATCAGCCCCAGCATTTT

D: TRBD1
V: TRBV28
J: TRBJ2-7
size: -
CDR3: CARTKTGAYEQYF
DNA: TGTGCCAGAACTAAGACAGGGGCCTACGAGCAGTACTTC

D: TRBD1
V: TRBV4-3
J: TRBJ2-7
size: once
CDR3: CASSLPDRANYEQYF
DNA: TGCGCCAGCAGCCTTCCCGACAGGGCGAACTACGAGCAGTACTTC

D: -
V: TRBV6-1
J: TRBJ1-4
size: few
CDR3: CASSEQHRVNEKLFF
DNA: TGTGCCAGCAGTGAACAACACAGGGTAAATGAAAAACTGTTTTTT

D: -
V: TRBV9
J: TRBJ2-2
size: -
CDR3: CASSARATDLGELFF
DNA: TGTGCCAGCAGCGCCCGGGCGACAGACTTAGGGGAGCTGTTTTTT

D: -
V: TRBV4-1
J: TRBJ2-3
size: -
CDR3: CASSQDRGVADTQYF
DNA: TGCGCCAGCAGCCAAGACAGGGGGGTGGCAGATACGCAGTATTTT

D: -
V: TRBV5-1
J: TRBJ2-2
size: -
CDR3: CASSLEGRLTGELFF
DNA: TGCGCCAGCAGCTTGGAGGGCAGACTCACCGGGGAGCTGTTTTTT

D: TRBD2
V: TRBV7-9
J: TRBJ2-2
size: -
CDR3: CASSSSSGANTGELFF
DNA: TGTGCCAGCAGCTCCTCTAGCGGAGCGAACACCGGGGAGCTGTTTTTT

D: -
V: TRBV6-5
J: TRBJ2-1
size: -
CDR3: CASSYYGDSYNEQFF
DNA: TGTGCCAGCAGTTACTACGGAGACTCCTACAATGAGCAGTTCTTC

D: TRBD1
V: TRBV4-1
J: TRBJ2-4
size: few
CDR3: CASRRTGEDGAKNIQYF
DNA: TGCGCCAGCAGACGCACAGGGGAAGACGGAGCCAAAAACATTCAGTACTTC

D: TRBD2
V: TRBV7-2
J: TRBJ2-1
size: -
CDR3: CASSFTSGSDEQFF
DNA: TGTGCCAGCAGCTTTACTAGCGGGAGCGATGAGCAGTTCTTC

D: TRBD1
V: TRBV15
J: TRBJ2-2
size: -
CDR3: CATSPDRDRASGELFF
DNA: TGTGCCACCAGCCCCGACCGGGACAGGGCTTCGGGGGAGCTGTTTTTT

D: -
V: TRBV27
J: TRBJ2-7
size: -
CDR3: CASSLHVDYEQYF
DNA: TGTGCCAGCAGTTTACACGTGGACTACGAGCAGTACTTC

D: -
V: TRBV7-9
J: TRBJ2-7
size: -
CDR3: CASRFEGGSYEQYF
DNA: TGTGCCAGCAGGTTTGAGGGGGGGTCCTACGAGCAGTACTTC

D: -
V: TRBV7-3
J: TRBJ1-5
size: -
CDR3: CASSLYAAGPDDNQPQHF
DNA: TGTGCCAGCAGCTTATATGCCGCGGGCCCCGACGATAATCAGCCCCAGCATTTT

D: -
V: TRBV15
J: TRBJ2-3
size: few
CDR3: CATSRDVGAPRDTQYF
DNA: TGTGCCACCAGCAGAGATGTTGGGGCCCCAAGGGATACGCAGTATTTT

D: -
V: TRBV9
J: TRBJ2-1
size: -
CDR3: CASSVGTLVEQFF
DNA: TGTGCCAGCAGCGTAGGGACTCTCGTTGAGCAGTTCTTC

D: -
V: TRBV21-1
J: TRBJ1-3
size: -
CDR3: CASRQGSGNTIYF
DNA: TGTGCCAGCAGACAAGGATCCGGAAACACCATATATTTT

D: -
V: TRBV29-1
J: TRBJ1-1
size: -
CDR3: CSVDRDTEAFF
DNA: TGCAGCGTTGACAGGGACACTGAAGCTTTCTTT

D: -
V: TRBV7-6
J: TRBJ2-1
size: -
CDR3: CASSLGWGTSYNEQFF
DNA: TGTGCCAGCAGCTTGGGCTGGGGGACATCCTACAATGAGCAGTTCTTC

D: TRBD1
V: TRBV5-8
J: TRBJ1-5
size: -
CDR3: CASTSGQGINQPQHF
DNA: TGTGCCAGCACGTCGGGACAGGGTATAAATCAGCCCCAGCATTTT

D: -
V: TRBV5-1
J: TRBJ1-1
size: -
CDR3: CASSPGTEAFF
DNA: TGCGCCAGCAGCCCGGGGACAGAAGCTTTCTTT

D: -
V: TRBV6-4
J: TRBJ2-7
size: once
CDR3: CASSDSGYEQYF
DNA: TGTGCCAGCAGTGACTCTGGGTACGAGCAGTACTTC

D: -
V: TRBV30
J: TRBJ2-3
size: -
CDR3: CAWSVGSRNTDTQYF
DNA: TGTGCCTGGAGTGTAGGGTCACGAAACACAGATACGCAGTATTTT

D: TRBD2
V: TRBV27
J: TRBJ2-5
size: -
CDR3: CASTSAGTSGLGAQYF
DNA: TGTGCCAGCACTTCCGCCGGGACTAGCGGCTTAGGGGCCCAGTACTTC

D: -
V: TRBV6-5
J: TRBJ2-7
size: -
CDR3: CASSYGVEQYF
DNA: TGTGCCAGCAGTTACGGGGTCGAGCAGTACTTC

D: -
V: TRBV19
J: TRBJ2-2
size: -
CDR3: CASNPGGRTGELFF
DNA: TGTGCCAGTAATCCGGGGGGCAGGACCGGGGAGCTGTTTTTT

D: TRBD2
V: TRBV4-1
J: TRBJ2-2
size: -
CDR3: CASSLRGREVVGGELFF
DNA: TGCGCCAGCAGCCTACGGGGACGGGAGGTGGTTGGAGGGGAGCTGTTTTTT